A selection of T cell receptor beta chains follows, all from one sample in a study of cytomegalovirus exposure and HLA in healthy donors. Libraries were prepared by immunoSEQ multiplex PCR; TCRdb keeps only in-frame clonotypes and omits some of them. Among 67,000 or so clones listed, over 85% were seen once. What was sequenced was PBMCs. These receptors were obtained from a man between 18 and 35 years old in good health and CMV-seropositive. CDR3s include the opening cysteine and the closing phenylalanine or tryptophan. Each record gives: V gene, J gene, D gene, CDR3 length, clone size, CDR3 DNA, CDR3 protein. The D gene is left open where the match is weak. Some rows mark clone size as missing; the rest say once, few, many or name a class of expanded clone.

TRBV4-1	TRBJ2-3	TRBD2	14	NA	TGCGCCAGCAGCCCTAACTTAGCGGGAGATACGCAGTATTTT	CASSPNLAGDTQYF
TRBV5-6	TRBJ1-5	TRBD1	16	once	TGTGCCAGCAGCCCTTGGGACAGGGGGCACAAACAGCCCCAGCATTTT	CASSPWDRGHKQPQHF
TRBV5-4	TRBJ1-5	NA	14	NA	TGTGCCAGCAGACCAGGACTAGATGGACAGCCCCAGCATTTT	CASRPGLDGQPQHF
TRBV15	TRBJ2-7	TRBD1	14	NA	TGTGCCACCAGCAGAGACCAGGGGGTGAACGAGCAGTACTTC	CATSRDQGVNEQYF
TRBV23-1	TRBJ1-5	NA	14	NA	TGCGCCAGCGCCCCCAGGCAGTCTGGTCAGCCCCAGCATTTT	CASAPRQSGQPQHF
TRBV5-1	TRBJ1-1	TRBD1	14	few	TGCGCCAGCACCGCACAGGGGCCGGGCACTGAAGCTTTCTTT	CASTAQGPGTEAFF
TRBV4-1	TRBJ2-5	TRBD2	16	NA	TGCGCCAGCAGCCAAGATGTTAGCGGGGGGGCAAAGACCCAGTACTTC	CASSQDVSGGAKTQYF
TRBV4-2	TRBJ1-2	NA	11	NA	TGTGCCAGCAGCCAAATCGGTGGCTACACCTTC	CASSQIGGYTF
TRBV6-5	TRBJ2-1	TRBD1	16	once	TGTGCCAGCAGTTACCCGGGATCACAGGGGGGCGATGAGCAGTTCTTC	CASSYPGSQGGDEQFF
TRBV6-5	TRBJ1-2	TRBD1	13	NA	TGTGCCAGCAGTCGGCTAACAGGGGCTGGCTACACCTTC	CASSRLTGAGYTF